The clone carrying this T cell receptor (beta chain) was seen more than once but under ten times. The germline gives CDR1 MDHEN, CDR2 SYDVKM. V was trimmed by 2 bases and J by 3 bases, leaving 11 bases between them. This CDR3 contains 15 residues. These data come from a study of blood T cell repertoires in COVID-19. Authors' methods: Reference gene primers were amplified, and this amplification served to estimate nucleated cell counts. Produced via immunoSEQ multiplex PCR; TCRdb's table is partial and in-frame only. V and J calls and clone size are those listed in that table; D and trimming were worked out from the DNA. The sample has under 200,000 clones; approximately 88% are singletons.

Material: peripheral blood. The V call is TRBV28, the J call TRBJ1-5, with D unresolved. This clonotype originated in a woman aged 55 to 70 with acute or convalescent COVID-19. For the CDR3, the DNA is TGTGCCAGCAGTTTACCTCGGCAGGTCAATCAGCCCCAGCATTTT. It encodes CASSLPRQVNQPQHF.